Detailed here is one T cell receptor (beta chain). Its antigen is as yet unknown. The CDR3 loop spans 17 amino acids. From germline, CDR1 is MNHEY and CDR2 SMNVEV (reference sequence). J was trimmed by 7 bases and V by 5 bases; bases with no gene match: 12. The data stem from a study of PD-1 blockade in classical Hodgkin lymphoma. Clones were sequenced by immunoSEQ multiplex PCR, and TCRdb holds only the in-frame ones, with some missing. The sample includes approximately 29,000 clones, around 77% of them seen just once. Documented time point: cycle 4 day 1 (C4D1), after more than 5 weeks of nivolumab. No patient escaped relapse after autologous stem cell transplantation, and brentuximab vedotin exposure varied. Study results and caveats: Newly diagnosed patients and complete responders had comparable diversity at baseline. CD4+ TCR diversity, unlike CD8+, climbed significantly by C4D1. Newly diagnosed patients were reported to start with lower TCR diversity than healthy donors.

The chain is built from TRBV27 and TRBJ2-2; 11 bases match TRBD2. This clonotype was obtained from a human donor with classical Hodgkin lymphoma. The sequenced sample was peripheral blood mononuclear cells (PBMCs), obtained before the fourth cycle of nivolumab. The CDR3 is CASSRGGLAGGHGELFF. Here the CDR3 DNA reads TGTGCCAGCAGTCGCGGCGGCCTAGCGGGAGGCCACGGGGAGCTGTTTTTT.